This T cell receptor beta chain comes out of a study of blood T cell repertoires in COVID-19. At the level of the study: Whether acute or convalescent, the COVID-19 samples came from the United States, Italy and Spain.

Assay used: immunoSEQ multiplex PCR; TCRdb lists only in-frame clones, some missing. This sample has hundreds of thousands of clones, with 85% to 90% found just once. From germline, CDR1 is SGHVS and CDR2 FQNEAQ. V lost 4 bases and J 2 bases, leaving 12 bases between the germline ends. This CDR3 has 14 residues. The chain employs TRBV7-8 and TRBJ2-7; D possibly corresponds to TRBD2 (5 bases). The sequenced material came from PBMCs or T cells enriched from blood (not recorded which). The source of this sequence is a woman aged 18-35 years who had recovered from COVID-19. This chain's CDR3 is CASSSSDWAYEQYF. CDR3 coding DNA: TGTGCCAGCAGCTCCTCGGACTGGGCCTACGAGCAGTACTTC.